This T cell receptor beta chain comes out of a study of cytomegalovirus exposure and HLA in healthy donors. To note about this clone: The antigen is undetermined. Other DNA sequences from this sample encode an identical CDR3 as well.

The PCR had 60 Vbeta and 13 Jbeta primers. TCRdb keeps only in-frame clones here, not all; method: immunoSEQ multiplex PCR. The table has under 90,000 clones, about two thirds seen once. Findings and limits, study-wide: Later on, an analysis tied around 17,000 TCR beta sequences to HLA alleles at 0.05 false discovery rate.

Sequenced: PBMCs. This TCR derives from a woman aged 50 to 65 in good health and CMV-seropositive.

The CDR3 nucleotides read TGTGCCAGCACTCCGGGACAGGGATCTTCTGGGGCCAACGTCCTGACTTTC. It translates to CASTPGQGSSGANVLTF. This rearrangement joins TRBV27 to TRBJ2-6, with 9 nucleotides matching TRBD1. Per the germline V gene, CDR1 is MNHEY and CDR2 is SMNVEV (reference sequence). With V trimmed by 7 bases and J by 1 base, 8 bases remained unmatched. This CDR3 comprises 17 residues.